A selection of T cell receptor beta chains follows, all from one sample in a study of blood T cell repertoires in COVID-19. Sequenced by immunoSEQ multiplex PCR; TCRdb stores in-frame clones only, minus some. Of 150,000 to 200,000 clones in the sample, approximately 80% are singletons; the top ten hold around an eighth. Sequenced sample: PBMCs or T cells enriched from blood (not recorded which). The receptors stem from a man between 60 and 70 years old who had been exposed to COVID-19. Both conserved end residues are part of each CDR3. A D gene is named only where the DNA matches it firmly. Clone size appears in some rows only: once, few, many, or a class for an expanded clone.

clone_size: -; v_call: TRBV6-1; j_call: TRBJ2-1; d_call: TRBD2; cdr3_aa: CASSEGTSGYNEQFF; cdr3_nt: TGTGCCAGCAGTGAAGGGACTAGCGGGTACAATGAGCAGTTCTTC
clone_size: -; v_call: TRBV5-1; j_call: TRBJ1-2; d_call: TRBD1; cdr3_aa: CASSLGQGAVYGYTF; cdr3_nt: TGCGCCAGCAGCTTGGGACAGGGGGCTGTCTATGGCTACACCTTC
clone_size: few; v_call: TRBV6-4; j_call: TRBJ2-3; d_call: TRBD2; cdr3_aa: CASSRTAGSTDTQYF; cdr3_nt: TGTGCCAGCAGCCGAACAGCGGGAAGCACAGATACGCAGTATTTT
clone_size: -; v_call: TRBV4-1; j_call: TRBJ1-2; d_call: -; cdr3_aa: CASSPDSSYGYTF; cdr3_nt: TGCGCCAGCAGCCCTGACAGTTCCTATGGCTACACCTTC
clone_size: -; v_call: TRBV23-1; j_call: TRBJ1-1; d_call: -; cdr3_aa: CASSHLRMNTEAFF; cdr3_nt: TGCGCCAGCAGTCATCTGCGGATGAACACTGAAGCTTTCTTT
clone_size: -; v_call: TRBV11-3; j_call: TRBJ2-5; d_call: TRBD1; cdr3_aa: CASSLGPGQGEGETQYF; cdr3_nt: TGTGCCAGCAGCTTAGGCCCCGGACAGGGGGAAGGAGAGACCCAGTACTTC
clone_size: -; v_call: TRBV3-1/TRBV3-2; j_call: TRBJ2-7; d_call: TRBD2; cdr3_aa: CASSPFQREGRREQYF; cdr3_nt: TGTGCCAGCAGCCCCTTTCAGCGGGAGGGCCGGCGCGAGCAGTACTTC
clone_size: -; v_call: TRBV6-6; j_call: TRBJ2-7; d_call: TRBD2; cdr3_aa: CASRELAEPLYEQYF; cdr3_nt: TGTGCCAGCAGGGAACTAGCGGAGCCTCTGTACGAGCAGTACTTC
clone_size: -; v_call: TRBV29-1; j_call: TRBJ1-2; d_call: -; cdr3_aa: CSVEEVVDYGYTF; cdr3_nt: TGCAGCGTTGAAGAGGTAGTAGACTATGGCTACACCTTC
clone_size: -; v_call: TRBV7-2; j_call: TRBJ2-7; d_call: -; cdr3_aa: CASSLVFRGGLLSYEQYF; cdr3_nt: TGTGCCAGCAGCTTAGTTTTTCGCGGCGGGCTACTCTCCTACGAGCAGTACTTC
clone_size: -; v_call: TRBV9; j_call: TRBJ2-1; d_call: -; cdr3_aa: CASSATVRADEQFF; cdr3_nt: TGTGCCAGCAGCGCAACGGTGCGAGCGGATGAGCAGTTCTTC
clone_size: -; v_call: TRBV15; j_call: TRBJ2-1; d_call: TRBD2; cdr3_aa: CATSRDRTGTSGSNEQFF; cdr3_nt: TGTGCCACCAGCAGAGATCGGACCGGGACTAGCGGGAGCAATGAGCAGTTCTTC
clone_size: -; v_call: TRBV27; j_call: TRBJ2-7; d_call: TRBD2; cdr3_aa: CASSPRGAYEQYF; cdr3_nt: TGTGCCAGCAGCCCTCGGGGGGCCTACGAGCAGTACTTC
clone_size: -; v_call: TRBV5-8; j_call: TRBJ1-4; d_call: TRBD1; cdr3_aa: CASRPQGAQPNEKLFF; cdr3_nt: TGTGCCAGCAGACCTCAGGGGGCGCAGCCTAATGAAAAACTGTTTTTT
clone_size: -; v_call: TRBV7-2; j_call: TRBJ2-1; d_call: TRBD2; cdr3_aa: CASSLAGLADNEQFF; cdr3_nt: TGTGCCAGCAGCTTAGCGGGGCTAGCGGACAATGAGCAGTTCTTC
clone_size: -; v_call: TRBV5-6; j_call: TRBJ1-2; d_call: -; cdr3_aa: CASSFVSENGYTF; cdr3_nt: TGTGCCAGCAGCTTTGTCAGCGAGAATGGCTACACCTTC
clone_size: few; v_call: TRBV9; j_call: TRBJ2-7; d_call: TRBD2; cdr3_aa: CASSEGSGILYEQYF; cdr3_nt: TGTGCCAGCAGCGAGGGTAGCGGGATCCTCTACGAGCAGTACTTC
clone_size: -; v_call: TRBV6-5; j_call: TRBJ1-2; d_call: TRBD1; cdr3_aa: CASRRTGSYGYTF; cdr3_nt: TGTGCCAGCAGAAGGACAGGGTCGTATGGCTACACCTTC
clone_size: -; v_call: TRBV3-1/TRBV3-2; j_call: TRBJ1-2; d_call: -; cdr3_aa: CASSPSRGATYGYTF; cdr3_nt: TGTGCCAGCAGCCCGTCGCGGGGGGCTACCTATGGCTACACCTTC
clone_size: once; v_call: TRBV19; j_call: TRBJ1-1; d_call: TRBD1; cdr3_aa: CASSTQGGLTQAFF; cdr3_nt: TGTGCCAGTAGTACGCAGGGGGGCCTCACTCAAGCTTTCTTT
clone_size: -; v_call: TRBV27; j_call: TRBJ2-7; d_call: TRBD2; cdr3_aa: CASSLTPLSGSLNEQYF; cdr3_nt: TGTGCCAGCAGTTTAACCCCTCTTAGCGGGAGTCTTAACGAGCAGTACTTC
clone_size: -; v_call: TRBV20-1; j_call: TRBJ1-2; d_call: TRBD1; cdr3_aa: CSATRQGGYTF; cdr3_nt: TGCAGTGCTACCAGACAGGGCGGCTACACCTTC
clone_size: -; v_call: TRBV29-1; j_call: TRBJ2-3; d_call: TRBD2; cdr3_aa: CSGLAGFTDTQYF; cdr3_nt: TGCAGCGGATTAGCGGGTTTCACAGATACGCAGTATTTT
clone_size: -; v_call: TRBV7-9; j_call: TRBJ2-5; d_call: TRBD2; cdr3_aa: CASSLKAGGPGETQYF; cdr3_nt: TGTGCCAGCAGCTTAAAAGCGGGAGGGCCGGGGGAGACCCAGTACTTC
clone_size: -; v_call: TRBV19; j_call: TRBJ2-5; d_call: -; cdr3_aa: CASSPGRDNQETQYF; cdr3_nt: TGTGCCAGTAGTCCCGGTCGGGACAACCAAGAGACCCAGTACTTC
clone_size: -; v_call: TRBV7-8; j_call: TRBJ2-7; d_call: TRBD1; cdr3_aa: CASSRDRSYEQYF; cdr3_nt: TGTGCCAGCAGCCGGGACAGGTCCTACGAGCAGTACTTC
clone_size: few; v_call: TRBV20-1; j_call: TRBJ2-1; d_call: -; cdr3_aa: CSASWLANEQFF; cdr3_nt: TGCAGTGCTAGTTGGCTAGCCAATGAGCAGTTCTTC
clone_size: -; v_call: TRBV27; j_call: TRBJ1-1; d_call: -; cdr3_aa: CASSLYKNTEAFF; cdr3_nt: TGTGCCAGCAGTTTATACAAGAACACTGAAGCTTTCTTT
clone_size: -; v_call: TRBV21-1; j_call: TRBJ1-3; d_call: -; cdr3_aa: CAGPGLLSGNTIYF; cdr3_nt: TGTGCCGGACCGGGACTGCTCTCTGGAAACACCATATATTTT
clone_size: -; v_call: TRBV2; j_call: TRBJ2-7; d_call: TRBD1; cdr3_aa: CASRGQGVYYEQYF; cdr3_nt: TGTGCCAGCAGGGGACAGGGGGTTTACTACGAGCAGTACTTC
clone_size: -; v_call: TRBV28; j_call: TRBJ2-2; d_call: -; cdr3_aa: CASSLSTGPLNTGELFF; cdr3_nt: TGTGCCAGCAGTTTGTCTACAGGTCCCCTTAACACCGGGGAGCTGTTTTTT
clone_size: -; v_call: TRBV5-1; j_call: TRBJ1-3; d_call: -; cdr3_aa: CASSLGQSSGNTIYF; cdr3_nt: TGCGCCAGCAGCTTGGGACAGAGCTCTGGAAACACCATATATTTT
clone_size: -; v_call: TRBV27; j_call: TRBJ2-5; d_call: -; cdr3_aa: CASSFTGKETQYF; cdr3_nt: TGTGCCAGCAGTTTTACAGGGAAAGAGACCCAGTACTTC
clone_size: -; v_call: TRBV5-1; j_call: TRBJ2-3; d_call: -; cdr3_aa: CASSLNLRRGTDTQYF; cdr3_nt: TGCGCCAGCAGCTTGAATCTAAGGCGGGGCACAGATACGCAGTATTTT
clone_size: -; v_call: TRBV7-9; j_call: TRBJ2-1; d_call: TRBD2; cdr3_aa: CASSYGASGSPPSNEQFF; cdr3_nt: TGTGCCAGCAGCTATGGTGCTAGCGGGAGTCCACCCTCCAATGAGCAGTTCTTC
clone_size: many; v_call: TRBV2; j_call: TRBJ2-5; d_call: -; cdr3_aa: CASTPLRAARRETQYF; cdr3_nt: TGTGCCAGCACCCCCCTCCGAGCGGCCCGAAGAGAGACCCAGTACTTC
clone_size: -; v_call: TRBV6-5; j_call: TRBJ2-2; d_call: -; cdr3_aa: CASTPGAGELFF; cdr3_nt: TGTGCCAGCACCCCGGGGGCCGGGGAGCTGTTTTTT
clone_size: -; v_call: TRBV11-2; j_call: TRBJ1-6; d_call: TRBD1; cdr3_aa: CASRGQGDSPLHF; cdr3_nt: TGTGCCAGCAGAGGACAGGGTGATTCACCCCTCCACTTT
clone_size: -; v_call: TRBV28; j_call: TRBJ1-2; d_call: -; cdr3_aa: CASIEFGTNGYTF; cdr3_nt: TGTGCCAGCATTGAGTTTGGGACAAATGGCTACACCTTC
clone_size: -; v_call: TRBV5-4; j_call: TRBJ2-3; d_call: -; cdr3_aa: CASSLVSQVKDTQYF; cdr3_nt: TGTGCCAGCAGCTTGGTTTCCCAGGTCAAAGATACGCAGTATTTT
clone_size: -; v_call: TRBV29-1; j_call: TRBJ1-4; d_call: TRBD1; cdr3_aa: CSADFTGATGVKLFF; cdr3_nt: TGCAGCGCCGACTTTACAGGGGCCACGGGCGTAAAACTGTTTTTT
clone_size: -; v_call: TRBV30; j_call: TRBJ1-6; d_call: TRBD1; cdr3_aa: CAWKGTVGKHSPLHF; cdr3_nt: TGTGCCTGGAAAGGGACAGTTGGGAAACATTCACCCCTCCACTTT
clone_size: -; v_call: TRBV30; j_call: TRBJ2-1; d_call: TRBD2; cdr3_aa: CAQPGLAANEQFF; cdr3_nt: TGTGCCCAACCGGGACTAGCGGCCAATGAGCAGTTCTTC
clone_size: once; v_call: TRBV5-8; j_call: TRBJ1-4; d_call: TRBD1; cdr3_aa: CASSLEGRGFNEKLFF; cdr3_nt: TGTGCCAGCAGCTTGGAGGGCAGGGGGTTTAATGAAAAACTGTTTTTT
clone_size: -; v_call: TRBV7-2; j_call: TRBJ2-7; d_call: TRBD2; cdr3_aa: CASSLSLGRETPYEQYF; cdr3_nt: TGTGCCAGCAGCTTAAGTTTAGGGCGGGAGACCCCCTACGAGCAGTACTTC
clone_size: -; v_call: TRBV5-1; j_call: TRBJ2-1; d_call: TRBD2; cdr3_aa: CASSGAGSSYNEQFF; cdr3_nt: TGCGCCAGCAGCGGAGCGGGAAGCTCCTACAATGAGCAGTTCTTC
clone_size: -; v_call: TRBV28; j_call: TRBJ2-3; d_call: -; cdr3_aa: CASKPGRTDTQYF; cdr3_nt: TGTGCCAGCAAGCCCGGTCGCACAGATACGCAGTATTTT
clone_size: -; v_call: TRBV2; j_call: TRBJ2-5; d_call: TRBD2; cdr3_aa: CASSELASGRPTGQETQYF; cdr3_nt: TGTGCCAGCAGTGAATTGGCTAGCGGGAGGCCGACCGGCCAAGAGACCCAGTACTTC
clone_size: -; v_call: TRBV5-4; j_call: TRBJ2-1; d_call: TRBD2; cdr3_aa: CASSLDASGRNEQFF; cdr3_nt: TGTGCCAGCAGCTTGGACGCTAGCGGGCGCAATGAGCAGTTCTTC
clone_size: few; v_call: TRBV6-1; j_call: TRBJ2-2; d_call: -; cdr3_aa: CASSERDGYTGELFF; cdr3_nt: TGTGCCAGCAGTGAGCGGGACGGCTACACCGGGGAGCTGTTTTTT
clone_size: -; v_call: TRBV28; j_call: TRBJ1-2; d_call: -; cdr3_aa: CASRGGVEIYGYTF; cdr3_nt: TGTGCCAGCAGAGGGGGTGTCGAGATTTATGGCTACACCTTC
clone_size: -; v_call: TRBV7-9; j_call: TRBJ2-2; d_call: -; cdr3_aa: CASSFNTPPNTGELFF; cdr3_nt: TGTGCCAGCAGCTTTAACACACCGCCGAACACCGGGGAGCTGTTTTTT
clone_size: -; v_call: TRBV6-4; j_call: TRBJ2-1; d_call: TRBD2; cdr3_aa: CASSDGTSGRKQFF; cdr3_nt: TGTGCCAGCAGTGATGGAACTAGCGGGAGGAAGCAGTTCTTC
clone_size: -; v_call: TRBV7-2; j_call: TRBJ1-1; d_call: -; cdr3_aa: CASSLQIQGNTEAFF; cdr3_nt: TGTGCCAGCAGCTTACAAATCCAGGGAAACACTGAAGCTTTCTTT
clone_size: -; v_call: TRBV9; j_call: TRBJ2-7; d_call: -; cdr3_aa: CASSPHQDAFRGEQYF; cdr3_nt: TGTGCCAGCAGCCCCCACCAAGATGCTTTCAGGGGCGAGCAGTACTTC